The subject of this entry is one T cell receptor (beta chain). The antigen remains undetermined. This specimen belongs to a study of identical twins. Study-level results: Whereas memory repertoires showed no such difference, abundant cord blood beta clonotypes carried fewer insertions.

Germline V gene data show CDR1 as SEHNR and CDR2 as FQNEAQ (reference sequence). V was cut by 5 bases and J by 6 bases, with 8 bases left in between. The CDR3 covers 12 residues. TCRdb called the 5' RACE reads again in MiXCR, with one record for every CDR3 protein. There are some 250,000 distinct CDR3 sequences in the sample; roughly 13% occur only once, and approximately 4% lies in the top ten. These data were also reused for a study on yellow fever vaccine responses in identical twins. That paper notes: It has been reported that, in twins, the vaccine T cell response seemed partly convergent and partly personalized.

The V gene is TRBV7-9, the J gene TRBJ2-1; D call uncertain. The clonotype was recovered from a woman aged 18-29 years in good health. The sequencing input was memory (CD45RO+) T cells sorted from blood. CDR3 sequence (DNA): TGTGCCAGCAGCCTGCGGCCCAATGAGCAGTTCTTC. Amino acids: CASSLRPNEQFF.